This section outlines one TCR beta chain sequence together with its context. These data are taken from a study of immune evolution from preneoplasia to lung adenocarcinoma. The CDR3 extends over 16 amino acids. Per the germline V gene, CDR1 is MNHEY and CDR2 is SVGAGI. Trimming took off 4 bases at V and 2 bases at J, with 17 bases between the two ends. Produced via immunoSEQ multiplex PCR; TCRdb's table is partial and in-frame only. Here the sample spans some 9,200 clones, around 85% being singletons. The sequenced material came from FFPE minimally invasive lung adenocarcinoma tissue. The gene calls are TRBV6-5 and TRBJ2-5; no clear D. The clonotype originates from a person aged 65-85 years with lung adenocarcinoma. This CDR3 reads CASSLVFTRNQETQYF. The CDR3 DNA reads TGTGCCAGCAGTTTGGTCTTCACCCGGAATCAAGAGACCCAGTACTTC.